One sample yielded the 23 T cell receptor beta chains listed below, sequenced in a study of early T cells in non-severe SARS-CoV-2 infection. TCRdb re-analysed the 5' RACE reads in MiXCR, keeping a single row per CDR3 protein. Of about 110,000 distinct CDR3 sequences listed, about 12% are singletons. The sample was whole blood, taken at baseline. The receptors derive from an adult who was a healthcare worker with PCR-confirmed SARS-CoV-2 infection or an uninfected control (not recorded which).

This chain joins TRBV12-3 or TRBV12-4 and TRBJ1-1; D is uncertain. Trimming removed 1 base at V and 0 bases at J, with 6 bases between. This CDR3 has 14 amino acids. Written as DNA, the CDR3 is TGTGCCAGCAGTTTAGAGGGAATGAACACTGAAGCTTTCTTT. Translated: CASSLEGMNTEAFF.

This clonotype was counted many times. This rearrangement joins TRBV6-5 to TRBJ2-2, with D uncertain. V lost 1 base to trimming and J lost 3 bases, with 0 bases between them. The CDR3 is 12 amino acids. CDR1 is MNHEY and CDR2 is SVGAGI in the germline V gene. Written as DNA, the CDR3 is TGTGCCAGCAGTTACTACACCGGGGAGCTGTTTTTT. This translates into CASSYYTGELFF.

This clonotype appeared many times. The CDR3 DNA reads as TGTGCCAGCAGTCAACAGGGACGGGACAATGAGCAGTTCTTC. It specifies CASSQQGRDNEQFF. The V call is TRBV13, the J call TRBJ2-1, with TRBD1 as a possible D gene (6 bases). Germline V CDR1 and CDR2: PRHDT, FYEKMQ (reference sequence). Trimming pared 6 bases from V and 5 bases from J, leaving 14 bases between. This CDR3 region has 14 residues.

This clonotype was recorded many times. The chain couples TRBV20-1 to TRBJ2-7; TRBD1 aligns across 7 bases. The CDR3 spans 12 residues. Germline loops: CDR1 DFQATT, CDR2 SNEGSKA (reference sequence). The CDR3 spells CSLQGISYEQYF. In DNA form, the CDR3 reads TGCAGCCTACAGGGGATCTCCTACGAGCAGTACTTC.

This clonotype showed up many times. V is TRBV3-1 and J is TRBJ1-3; D remains unclear. There are 16 residues in the CDR3. The germline gives CDR1 LGHDT, CDR2 YNNKEL (reference sequence). V was cut by 0 bases and J by 4 bases, with 13 bases left in between. CDR3 amino acids: CASSQDRINPGNTIYF. As DNA, the CDR3 is TGTGCCAGCAGCCAAGATCGGATAAACCCCGGAAACACCATATATTTT.

This clonotype came up a few times. The CDR3 region has the DNA TGTGCCAGCAGCGTAGCGGGCAACACCTACGAGCAGTACTTC. Translating gives CASSVAGNTYEQYF. The chain couples TRBV9 to TRBJ2-7; no reliable D call. Trimming cost V 0 bases and J 2 bases, with 9 bases left between them. This CDR3 has 14 residues. Germline V lookup: CDR1 SGDLS, CDR2 YYNGEE. The full variable domain, with the rest looked up from reference TRBV9 and TRBJ2-7, is DSGVTQTPKHLITATGQRVTLRCSPRSGDLSVYWYQQSLDQGLQFLIQYYNGEERAKGNILERFSAQQFPDLHSELNLSSLELGDSALYFCASSVAGNTYEQYFGPGTRLTVT.

The chain uses TRBV9 and TRBJ2-3; tentative D call: TRBD2 (6 bases). This CDR3 is built from 13 residues. Trimming removed 1 base from V and 8 bases from J, with 11 bases in between. Germline CDR1 is SGDLS and CDR2 is YYNGEE. CDR3 coding DNA: TGTGCCAGCAGCGTAACCCTGGGGGGTACGCAGTATTTT. The encoded protein is CASSVTLGGTQYF.

This clonotype turned up a few times. V gene TRBV7-3 combines with J gene TRBJ1-1; the D is unclear. V shed 5 bases and J shed 0 bases, with 7 bases lying between them. The CDR3 loop spans 13 amino acids. Germline lookup yields CDR1 SGHTA and CDR2 FQGTGA. CDR3 in amino acids: CASSPRMNTEAFF. The CDR3 DNA reads as TGTGCCAGCAGCCCACGGATGAACACTGAAGCTTTCTTT.

The table lists this clonotype with a few counts. The chain combines TRBV20-1 with TRBJ1-1; D uncertain. The V and J ends lost 2 bases and 6 bases respectively, with 10 bases between them. Germline CDR1 is DFQATT and CDR2 is SNEGSKA (reference sequence). The CDR3 length is 12 residues. CDR3 sequence reads: CSARTDQPEAFF. The CDR3 DNA reads as TGCAGTGCTAGAACAGATCAGCCTGAAGCTTTCTTT.

This clonotype was recorded many times. J is TRBJ2-1 and V is TRBV6-5; D remains ambiguous. The CDR3 loop spans 12 amino acids. The germline CDR1 and CDR2 sequences are MNHEY and SVGAGI. Between the trimmed V and J ends, which lost 0 bases and 9 bases, there was a span of 6 bases. The DNA for the CDR3 is TGTGCCAGCAGTTACTCCGGAGCTGAGCAGTTCTTC. The encoded protein is CASSYSGAEQFF.

In this sample, this clonotype turned up a few times. The chain combines TRBV7-9 with TRBJ2-7, with 8 nucleotides matching TRBD1. This CDR3 has 14 amino acids. Per germline, CDR1 SEHNR and CDR2 FQNEAQ (reference sequence). J was trimmed by 5 bases and V by 5 bases; bases with no gene match: 8. CDR3 in DNA: TGTGCCAGCAGCCTAGGACAGGGTAAGAACGAGCAGTACTTC. Translating gives CASSLGQGKNEQYF. The whole variable domain, remainder taken from reference TRBV7-9 and TRBJ2-7, is DTGVSQNPRHKITKRGQNVTFRCDPISEHNRLYWYRQTLGQGPEFLTYFQNEAQLEKSRLLSDRFSAERPKGSFSTLEIQRTEQGDSAMYLCASSLGQGKNEQYFGPGTRLTVT.

This clonotype was seen more than once but under ten times. The chain carries TRBV6-6 and TRBJ2-2; 7 bases are a match to TRBD1. This CDR3 contains 15 residues. The junction had 8 bases not matched to a gene; V was cut back by 6 bases and J by 4 bases. Looked up from germline, CDR1 is MNHNY and CDR2 is SVGAGI (reference sequence). The CDR3 nucleotides read TGTGCCAGCAGACCCGACAGGGCCGGCACCGGGGAGCTGTTTTTT. This translates into CASRPDRAGTGELFF.

This clonotype was seen only a few times. The chain combines TRBV30 with TRBJ2-1, with 8 bases lining up with TRBD2. CDR1 and CDR2 (germline): GTSNPN, SVGIG (reference sequence). CDR3 length: 15 residues. V gave up 2 bases and J gave up 0 bases; unmatched junction bases: 3. The CDR3 DNA follows: TGTGCCTGGAGTCTCCTAGCGGGCTCCTACAATGAGCAGTTCTTC. This sequence encodes CAWSLLAGSYNEQFF.

This chain uses TRBV6-5 with TRBJ2-7; D is unclear. Germline lookup yields CDR1 MNHEY and CDR2 SVGAGI. V was pared by 4 bases and J by 6 bases, with 16 bases between. This CDR3 has 14 amino acids. Here the CDR3 reads CASSFFLNSVEQYF. DNA of the CDR3: TGTGCCAGCAGTTTTTTCTTAAACTCGGTCGAGCAGTACTTC.

The table lists this clonotype with a few counts. This rearrangement joins TRBV12-3 or TRBV12-4 to TRBJ1-2, with TRBD1 identical over 7 bases. The ends lost 1 base at V and 5 bases at J; junction bases unmatched: 4. The CDR3 contains 14 residues. Here the CDR3 reads CASSLGSTGYGYTF. CDR3 bases: TGTGCCAGCAGTTTAGGTTCGACAGGGTATGGCTACACCTTC.

The genes are TRBV11-3 and TRBJ2-3, with D hard to call. Germline CDR1 and CDR2: SGHNT and YENEEA. V lost 0 bases, J lost 6 bases, and 7 bases lay in between. This CDR3 contains 13 residues. For the CDR3, the DNA is TGTGCCAGCAGCTTAGATCGACTCGATACGCAGTATTTT. Protein: CASSLDRLDTQYF.

This clonotype has a count of ten or more. The V gene is TRBV6-5, the J gene TRBJ1-2; D possibly corresponds to TRBD1 (6 bases). This CDR3 comprises 13 residues. V was clipped by 5 bases and J by 8 bases, with 15 bases between them. Looked up from germline, CDR1 is MNHEY and CDR2 is SVGAGI. CDR3 protein: CASSSDRIGGYTF. In nucleotides, the CDR3 is TGTGCCAGCAGTAGCGACAGGATCGGCGGCTACACCTTC.

This clonotype has just a few counts. The V call is TRBV14, the J call TRBJ1-2; 7 bases are shared with TRBD1. Germline CDR1 reads SGHDN; CDR2 reads FVKESK. V was pared by 2 bases and J by 8 bases, with 8 bases of the junction left unmatched. The CDR3 totals 14 residues. The CDR3 loop reads CASSQHRDSGGYTF. CDR3 nucleotides: TGTGCCAGCAGCCAACACCGGGACAGTGGAGGCTACACCTTC. Variable domain in full (rest from reference TRBV14 and TRBJ1-2): EAGVTQFPSHSVIEKGQTVTLRCDPISGHDNLYWYRRVMGKEIKFLLHFVKESKQDESGMPNNRFLAERTGGTYSTLKVQPAELEDSGVYFCASSQHRDSGGYTFGSGTRLTVV.

In this sample, this clonotype turned up a few times. The chain employs TRBV20-1 and TRBJ2-1; 7 bases line up with TRBD2. Germline CDR1 is DFQATT and CDR2 is SNEGSKA (reference sequence). CDR3 length equals 16 residues. J lost 2 bases, V lost 3 bases, and 10 bases had no gene match. CDR3 DNA sequence: TGCAGTGCTAGCTTTCGGAAGCGGGGCACCTACAATGAGCAGTTCTTC. Amino acids: CSASFRKRGTYNEQFF.

The chain employs TRBV28 and TRBJ1-5; D uncertain. The V end lost 7 bases, the J end lost 1 base, and 11 bases lay between the germline ends. This CDR3 has 14 amino acids. From germline, CDR1 is MDHEN and CDR2 SYDVKM. DNA of the CDR3: TGTGCCAGCAATTCCGCGGGGAGCAATCAGCCCCAGCATTTT. Its translation: CASNSAGSNQPQHF.

This clonotype has only a few counts. The CDR3 is CASSSSRGTQYF. The CDR3 region has the DNA TGTGCCAGCAGCTCCTCCCGAGGCACGCAGTATTTT. The V gene is TRBV7-6, the J gene TRBJ2-3; D remains unclear. V lost 4 bases, J lost 9 bases, and 11 bases lay in between. CDR3 size: 12 residues. Germline V gene lookup returns CDR1 SGHVS and CDR2 FNYEAQ.

The rearrangement uses TRBV4-1 and TRBJ1-1, with TRBD1 as a possible D gene (5 bases). V dropped 7 bases and J dropped 5 bases, with 23 bases sitting between them. This CDR3 comprises 16 residues. The germline CDR1 and CDR2 sequences are MGHRA and YSYEKL. CDR3 protein: CASNAITGHNRTEAFF. CDR3 bases: TGCGCCAGCAATGCTATTACCGGACACAACCGGACTGAAGCTTTCTTT.

The chain carries TRBV3-1 and TRBJ1-4, with D hard to call. CDR1 is LGHDT, CDR2 YNNKEL, per germline (reference sequence). The CDR3 totals 12 residues. V lost 4 bases to trimming and J lost 4 bases, with 4 bases between them. The CDR3 sequence is CASSRVNEKLFF. CDR3 nucleotides: TGTGCCAGCAGCCGGGTTAATGAAAAACTGTTTTTT.